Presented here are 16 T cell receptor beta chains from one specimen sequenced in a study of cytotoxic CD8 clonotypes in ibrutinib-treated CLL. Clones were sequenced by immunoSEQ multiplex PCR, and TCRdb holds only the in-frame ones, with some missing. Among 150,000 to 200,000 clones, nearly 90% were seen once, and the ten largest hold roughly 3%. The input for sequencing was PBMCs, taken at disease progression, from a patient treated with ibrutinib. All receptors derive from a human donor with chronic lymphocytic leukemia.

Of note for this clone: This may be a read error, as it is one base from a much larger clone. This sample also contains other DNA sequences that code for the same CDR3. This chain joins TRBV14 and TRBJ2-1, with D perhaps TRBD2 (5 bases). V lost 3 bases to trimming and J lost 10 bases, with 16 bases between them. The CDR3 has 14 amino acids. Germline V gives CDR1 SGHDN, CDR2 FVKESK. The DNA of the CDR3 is TGTGCCAGCAGCCAGGTCGGGCCACGGAGGGAGCAGTTCTTC. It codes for CASSQVGPRREQFF.

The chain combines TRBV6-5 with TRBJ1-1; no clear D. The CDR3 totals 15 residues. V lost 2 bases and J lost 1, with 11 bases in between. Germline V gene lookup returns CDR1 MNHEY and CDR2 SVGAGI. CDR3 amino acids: CASSYRLNQNTEAFF. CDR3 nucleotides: TGTGCCAGCAGTTACCGGCTAAACCAGAACACTGAAGCTTTCTTT.

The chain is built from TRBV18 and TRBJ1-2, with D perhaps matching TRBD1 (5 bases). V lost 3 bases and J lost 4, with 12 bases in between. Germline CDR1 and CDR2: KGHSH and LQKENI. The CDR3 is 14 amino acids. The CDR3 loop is CASSPGTDVYGYTF. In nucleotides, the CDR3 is TGTGCCAGCTCACCCGGGACTGACGTCTATGGCTACACCTTC.

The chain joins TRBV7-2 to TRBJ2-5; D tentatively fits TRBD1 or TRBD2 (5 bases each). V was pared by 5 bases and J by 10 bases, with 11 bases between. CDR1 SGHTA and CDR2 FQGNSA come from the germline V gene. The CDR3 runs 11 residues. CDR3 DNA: TGTGCCAGCAGCCTCCCAGGGAGCCAGTACTTC. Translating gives CASSLPGSQYF.

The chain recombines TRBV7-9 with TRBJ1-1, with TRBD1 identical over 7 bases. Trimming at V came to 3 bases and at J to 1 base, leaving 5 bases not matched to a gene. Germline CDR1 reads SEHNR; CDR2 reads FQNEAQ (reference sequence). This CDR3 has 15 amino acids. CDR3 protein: CASSFNRGKNTEAFF. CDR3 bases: TGTGCCAGCAGCTTTAACAGGGGTAAGAACACTGAAGCTTTCTTT.

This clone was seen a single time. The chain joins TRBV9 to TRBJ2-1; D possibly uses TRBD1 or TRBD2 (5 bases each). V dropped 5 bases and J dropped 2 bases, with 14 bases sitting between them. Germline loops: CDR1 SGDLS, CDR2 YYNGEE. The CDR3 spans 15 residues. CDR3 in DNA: TGTGCCAGCAGTGGTTCGGGACGGACCTACAATGAGCAGTTCTTC. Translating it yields CASSGSGRTYNEQFF.

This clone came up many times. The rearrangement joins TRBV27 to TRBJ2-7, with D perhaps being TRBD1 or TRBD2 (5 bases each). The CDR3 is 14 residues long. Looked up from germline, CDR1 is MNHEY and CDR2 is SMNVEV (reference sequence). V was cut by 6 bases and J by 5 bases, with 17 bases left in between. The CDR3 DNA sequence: TGTGCCAGCAGGGAAATCGGGACGGGTAACGAGCAGTACTTC. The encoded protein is CASREIGTGNEQYF.

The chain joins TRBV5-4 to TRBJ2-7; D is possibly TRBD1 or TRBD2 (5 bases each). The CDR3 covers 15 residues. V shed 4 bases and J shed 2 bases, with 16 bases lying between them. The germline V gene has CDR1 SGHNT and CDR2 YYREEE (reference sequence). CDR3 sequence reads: CASSTPGSQAYEQYF. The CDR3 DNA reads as TGTGCCAGCAGCACCCCAGGGAGTCAAGCCTACGAGCAGTACTTC.

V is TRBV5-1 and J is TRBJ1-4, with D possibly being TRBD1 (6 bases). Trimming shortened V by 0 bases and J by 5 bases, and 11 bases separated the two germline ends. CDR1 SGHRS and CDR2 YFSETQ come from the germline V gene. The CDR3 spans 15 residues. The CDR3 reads CASSLGDGTNEKLFF. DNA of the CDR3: TGCGCCAGCAGCTTGGGGGACGGGACAAATGAAAAACTGTTTTTT.

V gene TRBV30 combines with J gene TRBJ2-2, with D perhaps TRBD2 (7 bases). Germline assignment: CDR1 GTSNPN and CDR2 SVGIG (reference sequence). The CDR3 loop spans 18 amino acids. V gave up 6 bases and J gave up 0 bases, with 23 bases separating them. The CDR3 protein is CACAGDSSGATNTGELFF. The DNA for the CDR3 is TGTGCCTGCGCAGGGGATTCTAGCGGAGCGACGAACACCGGGGAGCTGTTTTTT. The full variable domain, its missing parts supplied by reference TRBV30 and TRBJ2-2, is SQTIHQWPATLVQPVGSPLSLECTVEGTSNPNLYWYRQAAGRGLQLLFYSVGIGQISSEVPQNLSASRPQDRQFILSSKKLLLSDSGFYLCACAGDSSGATNTGELFFGEGSRLTVL.

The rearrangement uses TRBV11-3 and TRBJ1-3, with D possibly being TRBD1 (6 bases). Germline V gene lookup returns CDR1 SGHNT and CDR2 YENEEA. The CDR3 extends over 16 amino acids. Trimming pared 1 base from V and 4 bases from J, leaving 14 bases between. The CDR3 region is CASSLGSRGYGNTIYF. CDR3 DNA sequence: TGTGCCAGCAGCTTAGGATCAAGGGGGTACGGAAACACCATATATTTT.

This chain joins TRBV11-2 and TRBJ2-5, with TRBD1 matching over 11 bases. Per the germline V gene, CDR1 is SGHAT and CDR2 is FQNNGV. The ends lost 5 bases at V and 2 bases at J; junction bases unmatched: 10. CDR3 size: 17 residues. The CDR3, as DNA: TGTGCCAGCAGCCCAAAGGGACAGGGGGTCCGTCAAGAGACCCAGTACTTC. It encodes CASSPKGQGVRQETQYF.

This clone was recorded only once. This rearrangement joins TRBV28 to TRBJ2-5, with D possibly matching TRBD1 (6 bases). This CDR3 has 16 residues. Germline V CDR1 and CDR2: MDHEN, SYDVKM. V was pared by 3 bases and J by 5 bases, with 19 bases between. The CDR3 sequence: CASSFPLAGVGETQYF. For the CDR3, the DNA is TGTGCCAGCAGTTTCCCCCTGGCAGGGGTCGGGGAGACCCAGTACTTC. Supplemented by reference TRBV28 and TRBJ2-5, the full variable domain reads DVKVTQSSRYLVKRTGEKVFLECVQDMDHENMFWYRQDPGLGLRLIYFSYDVKMKEKGDIPEGYSVSREKKERFSLILESASTNQTSMYLCASSFPLAGVGETQYFGPGTRLLVL.

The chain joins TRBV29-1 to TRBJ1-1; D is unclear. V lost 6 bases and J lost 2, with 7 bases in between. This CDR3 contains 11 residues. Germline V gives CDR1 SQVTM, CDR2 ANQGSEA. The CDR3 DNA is TGCAGCGTGGAACTCAACACTGAAGCTTTCTTT. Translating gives CSVELNTEAFF.

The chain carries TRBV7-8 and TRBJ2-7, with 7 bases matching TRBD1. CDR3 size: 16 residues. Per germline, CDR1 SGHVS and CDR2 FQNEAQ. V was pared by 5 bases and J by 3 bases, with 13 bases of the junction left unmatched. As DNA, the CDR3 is TGTGCCAGCAGCCCACGATCGACAGGGAATATCTACGAGCAGTACTTC. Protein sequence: CASSPRSTGNIYEQYF.

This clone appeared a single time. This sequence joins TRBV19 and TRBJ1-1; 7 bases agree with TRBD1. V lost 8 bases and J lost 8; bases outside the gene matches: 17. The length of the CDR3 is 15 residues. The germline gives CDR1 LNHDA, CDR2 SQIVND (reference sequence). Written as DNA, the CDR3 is TGTGCCAGTTCTCCTCAAACCACAGGGGCGGTAGAAGCTTTCTTT. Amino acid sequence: CASSPQTTGAVEAFF.